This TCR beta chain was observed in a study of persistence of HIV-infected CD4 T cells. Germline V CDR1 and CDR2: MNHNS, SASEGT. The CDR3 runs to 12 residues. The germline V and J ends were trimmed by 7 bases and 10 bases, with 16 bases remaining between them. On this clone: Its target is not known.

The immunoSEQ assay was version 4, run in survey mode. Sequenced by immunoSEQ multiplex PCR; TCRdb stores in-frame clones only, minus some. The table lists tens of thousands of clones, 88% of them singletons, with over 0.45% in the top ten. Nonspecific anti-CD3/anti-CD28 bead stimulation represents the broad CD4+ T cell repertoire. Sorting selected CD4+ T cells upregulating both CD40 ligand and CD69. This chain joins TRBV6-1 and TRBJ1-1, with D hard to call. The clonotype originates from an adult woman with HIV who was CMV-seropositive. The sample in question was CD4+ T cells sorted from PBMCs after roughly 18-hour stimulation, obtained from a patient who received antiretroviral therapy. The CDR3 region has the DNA TGTGCCAGCACCACGGGAGGGATTGGAGCTTTCTTT. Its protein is CASTTGGIGAFF.